These T cell receptor beta chains were read from a single sample in a study of T-cell memory formation after mild COVID-19. TCRdb reprocessed the 5' RACE reads with MiXCR, giving one entry per CDR3 protein. The sample includes 350,000 to 550,000 distinct CDR3 sequences, 18% of them seen just once. Sequencing was performed on PBMCs or a T cell subset sorted from them (not recorded which). These receptors were obtained from a man aged 18 to 30 who had mild COVID-19 (a few samples of this study predate the infection). Cell type and time point are not known. CDR3s include the opening cysteine and the closing phenylalanine or tryptophan. A D gene is named only where the DNA matches it firmly. The size of a clone is reported for some rows only, either as once, few or many, or as a class for expanded clones.

clone_size	j_call	v_call	d_call	cdr3_aa	cdr3_nt
NA	TRBJ1-4	TRBV12-3/TRBV12-4	NA	CASSRQNEKLFF	TGTGCCAGCAGCCGACAGAATGAAAAACTGTTTTTT
many	TRBJ2-1	TRBV7-2	NA	CASSSRPSSYNEQFF	TGTGCCAGCAGTTCCCGGCCAAGCTCCTACAATGAGCAGTTCTTC
many	TRBJ1-5	TRBV5-1	NA	CASSLDGVNQPQHF	TGCGCCAGCAGCTTGGACGGGGTTAATCAGCCCCAGCATTTT
NA	TRBJ2-5	TRBV29-1	TRBD1	CSVEGLDRSAAQYF	TGCAGCGTTGAGGGCCTGGACAGGTCGGCGGCCCAGTACTTC
few	TRBJ1-6	TRBV7-2	NA	CASSYAARVSNSPLHF	TGTGCCAGCAGCTACGCCGCGAGGGTTAGTAATTCACCCCTCCACTTT
few	TRBJ2-5	TRBV7-9	TRBD2	CASSPMQWREETQYF	TGTGCCAGCAGCCCGATGCAGTGGCGGGAGGAGACCCAGTACTTC
few	TRBJ1-3	TRBV7-9	NA	CASRYNRDTSSGNTIYF	TGTGCCAGCAGATATAACCGGGACACATCTTCTGGAAACACCATATATTTT
NA	TRBJ1-6	TRBV6-5	NA	CASSWRALHNSPLHF	TGTGCCAGCAGTTGGAGGGCACTACATAATTCACCCCTCCACTTT
NA	TRBJ2-5	TRBV4-1	NA	CASSWGPGETQYF	TGCGCCAGCAGCTGGGGCCCCGGGGAGACCCAGTACTTC
NA	TRBJ2-3	TRBV20-1	TRBD1	CSAQQGLWTQYF	TGCAGTGCTCAACAGGGGTTGTGGACGCAGTATTTT
NA	TRBJ2-1	TRBV14	TRBD1	CASSQRGPTGWDEQFF	TGTGCCAGCAGCCAAAGGGGCCCGACAGGGTGGGATGAGCAGTTCTTC
few	TRBJ2-1	TRBV3-1	TRBD1	CASWDSWSYNEQFF	TGTGCCAGTTGGGACAGTTGGTCCTACAATGAGCAGTTCTTC
many	TRBJ2-5	TRBV6-2/TRBV6-3	TRBD1	CASSDRQGRETQYF	TGTGCCAGCAGTGACAGACAGGGTCGGGAGACCCAGTACTTC
NA	TRBJ2-3	TRBV4-1	NA	CASSQGLGHTDTQYF	TGCGCCAGCAGCCAAGGTCTAGGGCACACAGATACGCAGTATTTT
few	TRBJ2-2	TRBV4-1	TRBD2	CASSHRTSGGADGELFF	TGCGCCAGCAGCCACCGGACTAGCGGGGGGGCCGACGGGGAGCTGTTTTTT
NA	TRBJ2-1	TRBV7-2	TRBD2	CASSRVGGGYNEQFF	TGTGCCAGCAGCCGCGTTGGCGGGGGCTACAATGAGCAGTTCTTC
few	TRBJ2-1	TRBV4-3	NA	CASSQDEGTGGGNEQFF	TGCGCCAGCAGCCAAGATGAGGGCACAGGGGGGGGCAATGAGCAGTTCTTC
NA	TRBJ1-2	TRBV6-5	TRBD1	CASSLRPTGGDGYTF	TGTGCCAGCAGTTTAAGACCCACAGGGGGCGATGGCTACACCTTC
NA	TRBJ1-5	TRBV30	NA	CAWSVRQENQPQHF	TGTGCCTGGAGTGTCAGACAGGAAAATCAGCCCCAGCATTTT
many	TRBJ2-1	TRBV6-5	NA	CASSYGINSYNEQFF	TGTGCCAGCAGTTACGGGATAAACTCCTACAATGAGCAGTTCTTC
NA	TRBJ1-2	TRBV28	TRBD1	CASNLDRGKGGYTF	TGTGCCAGCAACTTAGACAGGGGTAAGGGTGGCTACACCTTC
many	TRBJ2-7	TRBV12-5	NA	CASGLFTAAGWGEQYF	TGTGCTAGTGGTTTGTTCACTGCGGCAGGGTGGGGCGAGCAGTACTTC
NA	TRBJ2-1	TRBV6-4	TRBD1	CASSDPGQGQSNEQFF	TGTGCCAGCAGTGATCCGGGACAGGGACAAAGCAATGAGCAGTTCTTC
NA	TRBJ1-5	TRBV28	NA	CASSSEGGHSNQPQHF	TGTGCCAGCAGTTCCGAGGGGGGTCATAGCAATCAGCCCCAGCATTTT
NA	TRBJ2-2	TRBV27	NA	CASSSSRTGELFF	TGTGCCAGCAGTTCTAGCCGCACCGGGGAGCTGTTTTTT
NA	TRBJ1-2	TRBV20-1	TRBD1	CSARPTGNRSYGYTF	TGCAGTGCTAGACCGACAGGGAATCGATCCTATGGCTACACCTTC
few	TRBJ2-3	TRBV4-3	NA	CASSQEGVRGDTQYF	TGCGCCAGCAGCCAAGAAGGGGTCCGAGGAGATACGCAGTATTTT
NA	TRBJ2-3	TRBV11-2	NA	CASSPNRLPTDTQYF	TGTGCCAGCAGCCCAAACCGGCTCCCCACAGATACGCAGTATTTT
NA	TRBJ2-1	TRBV6-6	TRBD1	CASSDLRDSDAHNEQFF	TGTGCCAGCAGTGACCTCCGGGACAGTGATGCCCACAATGAGCAGTTCTTC
many	TRBJ2-5	TRBV12-3/TRBV12-4	TRBD2	CASSPRVGGETQYF	TGTGCCAGCAGTCCCCGGGTGGGGGGGGAGACCCAGTACTTC
few	TRBJ1-5	TRBV6-2/TRBV6-3	NA	CASSYYRDTSNQPQHF	TGTGCCAGCAGTTACTACAGGGACACTAGCAATCAGCCCCAGCATTTT
NA	TRBJ1-6	TRBV12-3/TRBV12-4	NA	CASSATGNSPLHF	TGTGCCAGCAGTGCCACAGGGAATTCACCCCTCCACTTT
NA	TRBJ2-1	TRBV3-1	NA	CASSQALLVQFF	TGTGCCAGCAGCCAAGCTTTACTAGTTCAGTTCTTC
NA	TRBJ2-7	TRBV12-3/TRBV12-4	NA	CASSDPPGAKYEQYF	TGTGCCAGCAGTGACCCCCCAGGGGCAAAATACGAGCAGTACTTC
NA	TRBJ1-5	TRBV10-3	NA	CATVRGLEDNQPQHF	TGTGCCACCGTCCGGGGGCTCGAGGACAATCAGCCCCAGCATTTT
NA	TRBJ1-6	TRBV7-9	NA	CASSLERGSPLHF	TGTGCCAGCAGCTTAGAAAGGGGCTCACCCCTCCACTTT
NA	TRBJ1-3	TRBV9	NA	CASSPRAASSGNTIYF	TGTGCCAGCAGCCCCCGGGCAGCTTCCTCTGGAAACACCATATATTTT
NA	TRBJ1-5	TRBV12-3/TRBV12-4	NA	CASLRGGQPQHF	TGTGCCAGCTTACGGGGAGGTCAGCCCCAGCATTTT
NA	TRBJ2-5	TRBV7-2	NA	CASSFALRETQYF	TGTGCCAGCAGCTTTGCGCTTCGGGAGACCCAGTACTTC
few	TRBJ2-5	TRBV7-9	TRBD2	CASSAGLEKGTQYF	TGTGCCAGCAGCGCGGGACTAGAGAAAGGGACCCAGTACTTC
many	TRBJ2-2	TRBV7-8	NA	CASRSRTNVGELFF	TGTGCCAGCCGAAGCCGGACTAACGTGGGGGAGCTGTTTTTT
few	TRBJ2-2	TRBV7-2	TRBD2	CASSLTSGNTGELFF	TGTGCCAGCAGTTTAACTAGCGGGAACACCGGGGAGCTGTTTTTT
NA	TRBJ2-7	TRBV6-5	NA	CASSYSDVGPLYEQYF	TGTGCCAGCAGTTACTCGGACGTGGGGCCGTTGTACGAGCAGTACTTC
NA	TRBJ2-5	TRBV4-1	NA	CASSHPGTYQETQYF	TGCGCCAGCAGCCACCCAGGAACGTACCAAGAGACCCAGTACTTC
NA	TRBJ2-3	TRBV6-2/TRBV6-3	NA	CASSPGGAFADTQYF	TGTGCCAGCAGCCCCGGTGGGGCCTTTGCAGATACGCAGTATTTT